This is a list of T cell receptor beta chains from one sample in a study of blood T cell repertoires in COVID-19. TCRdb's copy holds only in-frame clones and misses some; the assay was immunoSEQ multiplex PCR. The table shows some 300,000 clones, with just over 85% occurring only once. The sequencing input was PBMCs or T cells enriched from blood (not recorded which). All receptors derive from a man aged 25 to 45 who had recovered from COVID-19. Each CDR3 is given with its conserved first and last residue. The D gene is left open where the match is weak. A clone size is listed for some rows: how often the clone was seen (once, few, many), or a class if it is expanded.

CDR3 protein: CASSDADKRYF
V gene: TRBV25-1
clone size: .
D gene: .

CDR3 protein: CASSLVALDTQYF
V gene: TRBV7-2
clone size: .
D gene: .

CDR3 protein: CAWSPLDSQETQYF
V gene: TRBV30
clone size: once
D gene: .

CDR3 protein: CASSQNWGQGPEAFF
V gene: TRBV4-2
clone size: .
D gene: TRBD1

CDR3 protein: CASRPRPGVAEKLFF
V gene: TRBV5-1
clone size: .
D gene: .

CDR3 protein: CASSDRGVTEAFF
V gene: TRBV10-2
clone size: .
D gene: .

CDR3 protein: CASSPGLAGQREEQFF
V gene: TRBV5-1
clone size: .
D gene: TRBD2

CDR3 protein: CASSNTNRQGANEQYF
V gene: TRBV5-1
clone size: once
D gene: TRBD1

CDR3 protein: CASSHRTSGLYEQYF
V gene: TRBV4-2
clone size: .
D gene: TRBD2

CDR3 protein: CSVRRLAGQYNEQFF
V gene: TRBV29-1
clone size: .
D gene: TRBD2

CDR3 protein: CASSSPPRDRITDTQYF
V gene: TRBV11-3
clone size: .
D gene: TRBD1

CDR3 protein: CASLSYNEQFF
V gene: TRBV6-5
clone size: .
D gene: .

CDR3 protein: CASSLIRGSTDTQYF
V gene: TRBV11-2
clone size: .
D gene: .

CDR3 protein: CASSPAWDSEAFF
V gene: TRBV27
clone size: .
D gene: .

CDR3 protein: CASSMQGPSYEQYF
V gene: TRBV19
clone size: .
D gene: .

CDR3 protein: CAWSWRGVAERAFF
V gene: TRBV30
clone size: .
D gene: .

CDR3 protein: CARKTAGRSTDTQYF
V gene: TRBV30
clone size: .
D gene: .

CDR3 protein: CASSLPVLAVWGSYNEQFF
V gene: TRBV5-4
clone size: .
D gene: TRBD2

CDR3 protein: CASSLGFADEQFF
V gene: TRBV7-8
clone size: .
D gene: .

CDR3 protein: CASSLEAGDTDTQYF
V gene: TRBV7-6
clone size: .
D gene: TRBD2

CDR3 protein: CASGGGRASYEQYF
V gene: TRBV13
clone size: .
D gene: TRBD2

CDR3 protein: CASRRGGQGAETQYF
V gene: TRBV7-7
clone size: few
D gene: TRBD1

CDR3 protein: CASSWTGGLYEQYF
V gene: TRBV11-3
clone size: .
D gene: TRBD1

CDR3 protein: CASSLSGVIYEKLFF
V gene: TRBV2
clone size: .
D gene: .

CDR3 protein: CASSPGTDYGYTF
V gene: TRBV7-8
clone size: few
D gene: .

CDR3 protein: CASSQGGEKLFF
V gene: TRBV4-1
clone size: .
D gene: .

CDR3 protein: CASSSSGGLQETQYF
V gene: TRBV7-9
clone size: few
D gene: TRBD2

CDR3 protein: CASSLTGQVNQPQHF
V gene: TRBV7-9
clone size: .
D gene: TRBD1